The clone carrying this TCR beta chain was seen more than once but under ten times. As yet, its antigen is unknown. This record belongs to a study of T-cell memory formation after mild COVID-19. On the study more broadly: Largely donor-specific TCR clusters were found.

Findings and caveats of the study: The main location of contracting CD4+ clones was CM and EM, and that of contracting CD8+ clones was EMRA. There was no confirmation that second-wave clones peaking on day 37 were SARS-CoV-2 specific. Some clones that responded turned up in pre-infection memory, which suggests that cross-reactive memory joined in.

TCRdb ran MiXCR on the 5' RACE reads and lists one entry per CDR3 protein. The table lists some 290,000 distinct CDR3 sequences, around 15% of them singletons. The sequencing input was PBMCs or a T cell subset sorted from them (not recorded which). This sequence originates from a young man who had mild COVID-19 (a few samples of this study predate the infection). Cell type and time point are not known.

CDR3 residues: CAWSVQGSAFF. In DNA form, the CDR3 reads TGTGCCTGGAGTGTTCAGGGATCGGCTTTCTTT. This chain connects TRBV30 to TRBJ1-1, with a tentative D call TRBD1 (5 bases). V shed 0 bases and J shed 11 bases, with 10 bases lying between them. This CDR3 has 11 amino acids. In germline, CDR1 is GTSNPN, CDR2 SVGIG (reference sequence).